The sequence of this T cell receptor beta chain was determined in a study of T cells in Graves' hyperthyroidism and ophthalmopathy. RNA transcripts were the template for amplifying TCR beta CDR3 regions. RT-PCR in the first round (using the HTBI primer set) targeted the TCR CDR3. TCRdb re-called the multiplex PCR reads with MiXCR, one entry per CDR3 protein. Of hundreds of thousands of distinct CDR3 sequences in the sample, roughly 37% were seen once. As concerns this clonotype: Its cognate antigen is unknown.

It was considered stable Graves' hyperthyroidism when ophthalmopathy did not progress within 18 months. Diagnosis of hyperthyroidism was new in patients aged 18 to 65, and its duration was under 2 months. Points from the study as a whole: Expanded thyroid clonotypes (above 0.001) were mostly also found in blood. Model output signaled ophthalmopathy a median approximately 6 months ahead of onset.

Source material: blood. The sequence was obtained from a man younger than 35 with Graves' hyperthyroidism.

CDR3 sequence: CASTFGLAGGQGETQYF. The DNA for the CDR3 is TGTGCCAGCACCTTCGGGCTAGCGGGAGGGCAGGGAGAGACCCAGTACTTC. The chain uses TRBV7-8 and TRBJ2-5; 12 positions match TRBD2. Germline V gene sequence: CDR1 SGHVS, CDR2 FQNEAQ. After removal of 7 bases from V and 4 bases from J, the junction contained 13 bases not matched to a gene. The CDR3 is 17 residues long.